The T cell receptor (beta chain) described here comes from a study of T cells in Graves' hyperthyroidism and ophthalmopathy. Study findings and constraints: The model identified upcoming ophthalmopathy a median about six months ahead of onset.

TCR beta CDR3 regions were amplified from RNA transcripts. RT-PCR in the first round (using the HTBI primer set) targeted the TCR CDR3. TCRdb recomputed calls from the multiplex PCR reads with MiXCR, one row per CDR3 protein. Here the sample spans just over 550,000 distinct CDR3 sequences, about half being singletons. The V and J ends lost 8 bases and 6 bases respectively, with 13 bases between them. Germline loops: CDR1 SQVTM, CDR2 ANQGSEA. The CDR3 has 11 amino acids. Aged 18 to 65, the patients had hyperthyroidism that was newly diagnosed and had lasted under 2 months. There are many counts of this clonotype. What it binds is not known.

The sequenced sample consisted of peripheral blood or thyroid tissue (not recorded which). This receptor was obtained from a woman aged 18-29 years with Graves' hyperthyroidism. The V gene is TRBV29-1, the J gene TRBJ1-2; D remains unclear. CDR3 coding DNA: TGCAGCAGCAGAGGTTCTGATGGCTACACCTTC. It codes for CSSRGSDGYTF.